These 15 T cell receptor beta chains originate from one sample sequenced in a study of shared clonotypes between healthy human individuals. Repertoires were generated with immunoSEQ multiplex PCR, while TCRdb's copy carries only in-frame clones and drops some. The sample lists around 2,000,000 clones; roughly 94% were seen once. Naive CD8 cells were CD45RO-negative, positively selected for CCR7, excluding terminally differentiated effector memory CD45RA+ cells. The sequenced material came from naive CD8+ T cells sorted from blood. Source of these receptors: a man younger than 35 in good health.

Details on this clone: The same CDR3 also results from other DNA sequences found in this sample. This rearrangement joins TRBV28 to TRBJ1-2, with a tentative D call TRBD1 (6 bases). CDR1 is MDHEN, CDR2 SYDVKM, per germline. V lost 3 bases and J lost 2, with 7 bases in between. This CDR3 spans 13 amino acids. Here the CDR3 DNA reads TGTGCCAGCAGTTTTGGGACAAACTATGGCTACACCTTC. Protein: CASSFGTNYGYTF.

The V and J genes are TRBV6-5 and TRBJ2-5, with 7 bases matching TRBD2. The CDR3 is 16 amino acids. Germline V lookup: CDR1 MNHEY, CDR2 SVGAGI. Trimming cost V 4 bases and J 6 bases; bases outside gene matches: 14. The CDR3: CASSSGFSGLGQTQYF. CDR3 in DNA: TGTGCCAGCAGTTCCGGATTTAGCGGGCTGGGGCAGACCCAGTACTTC.

The sample holds one count of this clone. The CDR3 sequence: CASSLGGGTYEQFF. CDR3 coding DNA: TGTGCCAGCAGCTTGGGCGGGGGCACGTATGAGCAGTTCTTC. This sequence joins TRBV5-6 and TRBJ2-1; perhaps TRBD2 as D (7 bases). The germline V and J ends were trimmed by 0 bases and 8 bases, with 12 bases remaining between them. CDR1 is SGHDT and CDR2 is YYEEEE in the germline V gene. The length of the CDR3 is 14 residues.

This rearrangement joins TRBV29-1 to TRBJ1-3; D is unclear. The V and J ends lost 4 bases and 1 base respectively, with 11 bases between them. Germline loops: CDR1 SQVTM, CDR2 ANQGSEA. The CDR3 is made up of 14 amino acids. The CDR3 is CSVVERGSGNTIYF. DNA for the CDR3: TGCAGCGTTGTAGAACGGGGATCTGGAAACACCATATATTTT.

The V call is TRBV28, the J call TRBJ1-1; weak D call: TRBD1 (5 bases). CDR1 is MDHEN and CDR2 is SYDVKM in the germline V gene. Trimming cost V 8 bases and J 4 bases, with 17 bases left between them. CDR3 length: 14 residues. As DNA, the CDR3 is TGTGCCAGCGCCCTCTTTGGGGGTGGCACTGAAGCTTTCTTT. It specifies CASALFGGGTEAFF.

The chain links TRBV5-6 to TRBJ2-5, with TRBD1 as a possible D gene (6 bases). The J call is in doubt because the DNA end fits TRBJ2-7 better. CDR1 SGHDT and CDR2 YYEEEE come from the germline V gene. The CDR3 totals 14 residues. CDR3 region: CASSSRDNLYEQYF. CDR3 DNA sequence: TGTGCCAGCAGCTCCCGGGACAACCTCTACGAGCAGTACTTC.

This rearrangement joins TRBV10-2 to TRBJ1-4; TRBD1 aligns across 9 bases. The germline gives CDR1 WSHSY, CDR2 SAAADI. V was pared by 6 bases and J by 8 bases, with 7 bases of the junction left unmatched. This CDR3 has 14 residues. CDR3 residues: CASRDTGGREKLFF. In DNA form, the CDR3 reads TGCGCCAGCAGGGATACAGGGGGCCGGGAAAAACTGTTTTTT.

J is TRBJ1-5 and V is TRBV4-1; no firm D call. V lost 0 bases and J lost 4, with 19 bases in between. Per germline, CDR1 MGHRA and CDR2 YSYEKL. CDR3 length equals 18 residues. Written as DNA, the CDR3 is TGCGCCAGCAGCCAAGAGACCCCGACGGGGTGGGTAAATCAGCCCCAGCATTTT. It encodes CASSQETPTGWVNQPQHF.

This rearrangement joins TRBV5-6 to TRBJ2-7; D possibly matches TRBD1 or TRBD2 (5 bases each). Germline-derived CDR1 and CDR2 are SGHDT and YYEEEE. The CDR3 has 16 residues. Trimming took off 0 bases at V and 0 bases at J, with 13 bases between the two ends. CDR3 sequence: CASSLGDGLLSYEQYF. CDR3 nucleotide sequence: TGTGCCAGCAGCTTGGGGGACGGCCTCCTCTCCTACGAGCAGTACTTC. Filled out from reference TRBV5-6 and TRBJ2-7, the complete variable domain reads DAGVTQSPTHLIKTRGQQVTLRCSPKSGHDTVSWYQQALGQGPQFIFQYYEEEERQRGNFPDRFSGHQFPNYSSELNVNALLLGDSALYLCASSLGDGLLSYEQYFGPGTRLTVT.

V is TRBV6-1 and J is TRBJ1-2; 9 positions agree with TRBD1. Germline-derived CDR1 and CDR2 are MNHNS and SASEGT. Germline trimming cut 0 bases from V and 6 bases from J; bases unmatched to any gene: 17. This CDR3 is 19 amino acids long. The CDR3 DNA reads as TGTGCCAGCAGTGAAGCCCGGGACAGGGTCCCCCCGCCCTCGGATGGCTACACCTTC. Protein product: CASSEARDRVPPPSDGYTF.

The V call is TRBV4-3, the J call TRBJ1-1; D unresolved. The CDR3 is made up of 16 amino acids. The germline V gene has CDR1 LGHNA and CDR2 YSLEER. Between the trimmed V and J ends, which lost 0 bases and 0 bases, there was a span of 11 bases. The CDR3, as DNA: TGCGCCAGCAGCCAAGATCCTTACAGCATGAACACTGAAGCTTTCTTT. It yields the protein CASSQDPYSMNTEAFF.

The chain is built from TRBV6-1 and TRBJ2-3; D perhaps matches TRBD1 (6 bases). Between the trimmed V and J ends, which lost 6 bases and 3 bases, there was a span of 19 bases. The CDR3 is made up of 16 amino acids. Germline values: CDR1 MNHNS, CDR2 SASEGT. The CDR3 reads CASREQGAGATDTQYF. DNA of the CDR3: TGTGCCAGCAGGGAACAGGGCGCAGGGGCTACAGATACGCAGTATTTT.

J is TRBJ2-3 and V is TRBV27; the match to TRBD1 covers 9 bases. CDR1 is MNHEY and CDR2 is SMNVEV in the germline V gene (reference sequence). The CDR3 is 18 residues long. V was pared by 4 bases and J by 1 base, with 12 bases of the junction left unmatched. CDR3 protein: CASSWLPLQGAGTDTQYF. The CDR3 nucleotides read TGTGCCAGCAGTTGGTTACCTCTACAGGGGGCCGGCACAGATACGCAGTATTTT.

The V and J genes are TRBV12-2 and TRBJ2-5; the table's D call TRBD2 went unverified against the DNA. TRBV12-2 is listed as a pseudogene. The CDR3 has 16 residues. The CDR3, as DNA: TGTGCAAGTCGCACTCGGACTAGCGGGAGACTAGGGACCCAGTACTTC. Its translation is CASRTRTSGRLGTQYF.

The chain has TRBV2 and TRBJ2-2; possible D gene TRBD1, 6 bases. CDR3 size: 15 residues. The V end lost 3 bases, the J end lost 4 bases, and 12 bases lay between the germline ends. Germline CDR1 SNHLY, CDR2 FYNNEI. In DNA, the CDR3 is TGTGCCAGCAGTGATTGGGCAGGGGTCACCGGGGAGCTGTTTTTT. Residues: CASSDWAGVTGELFF.